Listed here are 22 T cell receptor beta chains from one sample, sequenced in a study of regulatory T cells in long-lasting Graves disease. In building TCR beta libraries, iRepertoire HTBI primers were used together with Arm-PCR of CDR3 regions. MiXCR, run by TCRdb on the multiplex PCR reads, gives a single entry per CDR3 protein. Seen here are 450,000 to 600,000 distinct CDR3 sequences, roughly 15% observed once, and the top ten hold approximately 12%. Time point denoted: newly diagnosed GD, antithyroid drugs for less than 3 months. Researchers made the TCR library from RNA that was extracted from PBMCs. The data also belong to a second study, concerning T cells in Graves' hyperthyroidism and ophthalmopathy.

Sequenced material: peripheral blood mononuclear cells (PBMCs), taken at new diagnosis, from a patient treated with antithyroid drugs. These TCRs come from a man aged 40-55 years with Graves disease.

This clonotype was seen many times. In DNA form, the CDR3 reads TGCAGTGCTAAGGACAGCCACTACGAGCAGTACTTC. Translation gives CSAKDSHYEQYF. The rearrangement joins TRBV20-1 to TRBJ2-7; possibly TRBD1 for D (6 bases). CDR1 and CDR2 (germline): DFQATT, SNEGSKA (reference sequence). Trimming took 4 bases from V and 3 from J, leaving 10 bases between them. The CDR3 has 12 residues.

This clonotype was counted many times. The DNA of the CDR3 is TGTGCCAGCAGTGAATCAGGGGGCGCGTTCGGCGAGCAGTACTTC. This translates into CASSESGGAFGEQYF. The chain combines TRBV2 with TRBJ2-7; 8 bases map to TRBD1. The V segment lost 2 bases and the J segment 6 bases; nucleotides outside the gene matches: 9. CDR3 size: 15 residues. Germline CDR1 is SNHLY and CDR2 is FYNNEI.

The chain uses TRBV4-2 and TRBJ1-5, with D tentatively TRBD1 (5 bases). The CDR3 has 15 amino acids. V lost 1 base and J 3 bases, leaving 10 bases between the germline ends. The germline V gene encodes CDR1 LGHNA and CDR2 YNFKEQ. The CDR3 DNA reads TGTGCCAGCAGCCAAGGACCAGGGACCAATCAGCCCCAGCATTTT. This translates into CASSQGPGTNQPQHF.

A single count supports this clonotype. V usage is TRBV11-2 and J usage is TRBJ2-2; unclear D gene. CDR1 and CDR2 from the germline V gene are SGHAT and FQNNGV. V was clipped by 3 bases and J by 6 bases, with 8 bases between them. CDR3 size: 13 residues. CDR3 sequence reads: CASSLQLAGELFF. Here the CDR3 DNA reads TGTGCCAGCAGCTTGCAGCTCGCCGGGGAGCTGTTTTTT. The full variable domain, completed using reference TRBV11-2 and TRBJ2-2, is EAGVAQSPRYKIIEKRQSVAFWCNPISGHATLYWYQQILGQGPKLLIQFQNNGVVDDSQLPKDRFSAERLKGVDSTLKIQPAKLEDSAVYLCASSLQLAGELFFGEGSRLTVL.

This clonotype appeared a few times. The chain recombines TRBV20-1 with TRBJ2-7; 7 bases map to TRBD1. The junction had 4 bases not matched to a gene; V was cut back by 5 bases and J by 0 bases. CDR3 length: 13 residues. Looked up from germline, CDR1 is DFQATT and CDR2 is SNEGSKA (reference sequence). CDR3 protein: CSALGDSSYEQYF. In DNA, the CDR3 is TGCAGTGCTCTGGGGGACAGCTCCTACGAGCAGTACTTC.

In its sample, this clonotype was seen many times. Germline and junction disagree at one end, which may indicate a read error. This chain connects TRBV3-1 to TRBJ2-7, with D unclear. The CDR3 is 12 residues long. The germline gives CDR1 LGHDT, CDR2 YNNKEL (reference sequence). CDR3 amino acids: CASSQFEDEQYF. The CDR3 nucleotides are TGTGCCAGCAGCCAATTTGAGGACGAACAGTACTTC.

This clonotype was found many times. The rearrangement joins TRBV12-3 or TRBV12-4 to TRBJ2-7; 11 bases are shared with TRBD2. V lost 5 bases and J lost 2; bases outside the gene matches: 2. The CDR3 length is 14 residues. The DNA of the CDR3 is TGTGCCAGCAGTCAGACTAGCGGGACCTACGAGCAGTACTTC. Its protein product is CASSQTSGTYEQYF.

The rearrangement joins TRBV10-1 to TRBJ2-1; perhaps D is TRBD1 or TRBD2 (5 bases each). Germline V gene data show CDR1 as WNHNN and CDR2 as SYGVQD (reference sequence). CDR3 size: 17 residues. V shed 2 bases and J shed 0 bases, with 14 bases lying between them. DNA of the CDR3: TGCGCCAGCAGTGAGGGGGGTGGGCAACCCTCCTACAATGAGCAGTTCTTC. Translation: CASSEGGGQPSYNEQFF.

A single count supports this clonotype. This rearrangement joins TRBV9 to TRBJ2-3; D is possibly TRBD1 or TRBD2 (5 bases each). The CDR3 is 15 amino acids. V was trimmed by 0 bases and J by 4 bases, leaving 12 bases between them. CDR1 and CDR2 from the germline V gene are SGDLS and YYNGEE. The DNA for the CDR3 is TGTGCCAGCAGCGTAGTGGGACGAGAGGCAGATACGCAGTATTTT. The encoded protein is CASSVVGREADTQYF.

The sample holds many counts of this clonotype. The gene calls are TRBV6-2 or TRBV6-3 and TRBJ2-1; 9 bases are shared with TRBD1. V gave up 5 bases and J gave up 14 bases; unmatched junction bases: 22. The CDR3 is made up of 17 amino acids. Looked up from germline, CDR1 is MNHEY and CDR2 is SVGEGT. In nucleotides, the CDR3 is TGTGCCAGCAGTGAAGGGGTTCTAGGACAGGGGACCGCCACAAAGTTCTTC. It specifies CASSEGVLGQGTATKFF.

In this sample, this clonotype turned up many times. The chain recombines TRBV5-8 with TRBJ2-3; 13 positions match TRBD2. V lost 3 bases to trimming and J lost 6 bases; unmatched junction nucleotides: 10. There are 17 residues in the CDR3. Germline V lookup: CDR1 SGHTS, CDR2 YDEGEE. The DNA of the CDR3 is TGTGCCAGCAGCTCCATGCCGGGACTAGCGGGATTGGATACGCAGTATTTT. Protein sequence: CASSSMPGLAGLDTQYF.

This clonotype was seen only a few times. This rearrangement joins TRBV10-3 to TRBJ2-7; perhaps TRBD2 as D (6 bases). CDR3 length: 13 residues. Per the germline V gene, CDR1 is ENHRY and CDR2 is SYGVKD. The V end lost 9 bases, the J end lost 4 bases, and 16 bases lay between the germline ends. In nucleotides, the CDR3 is TGTGCCATGCAACGGGAGCCTCAATACGAGCAGTACTTC. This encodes CAMQREPQYEQYF.

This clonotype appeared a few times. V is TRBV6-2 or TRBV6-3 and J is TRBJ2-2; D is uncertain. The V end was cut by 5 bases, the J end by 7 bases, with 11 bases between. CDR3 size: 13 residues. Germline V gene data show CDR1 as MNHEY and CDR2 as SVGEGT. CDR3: CASSGVNGGELFF. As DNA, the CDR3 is TGTGCCAGCAGTGGGGTAAACGGCGGGGAGCTGTTTTTT.

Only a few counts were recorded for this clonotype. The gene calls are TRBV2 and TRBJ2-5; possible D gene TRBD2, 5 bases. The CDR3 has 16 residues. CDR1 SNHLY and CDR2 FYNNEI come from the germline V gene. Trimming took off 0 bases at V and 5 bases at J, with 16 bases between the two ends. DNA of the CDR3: TGTGCCAGCAGTGAAGCGCTTCGGGCACGAGGGGAGACCCAGTACTTC. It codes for CASSEALRARGETQYF.

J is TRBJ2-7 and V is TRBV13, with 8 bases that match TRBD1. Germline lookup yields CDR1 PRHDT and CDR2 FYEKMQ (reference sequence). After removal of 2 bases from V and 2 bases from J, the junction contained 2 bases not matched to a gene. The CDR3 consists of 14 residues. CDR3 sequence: CASSLLDRAYEQYF. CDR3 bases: TGTGCCAGCAGCTTATTGGACAGGGCCTACGAGCAGTACTTC.

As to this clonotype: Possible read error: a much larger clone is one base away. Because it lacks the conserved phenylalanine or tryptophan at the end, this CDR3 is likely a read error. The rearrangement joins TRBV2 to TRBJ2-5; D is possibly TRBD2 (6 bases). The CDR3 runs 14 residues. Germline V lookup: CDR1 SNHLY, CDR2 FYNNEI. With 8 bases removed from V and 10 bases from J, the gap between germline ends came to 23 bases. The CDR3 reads CASVRSSGDHFQYL. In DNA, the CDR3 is TGTGCCAGCGTCAGGAGTAGCGGAGACCATTTCCAGTACCTC.

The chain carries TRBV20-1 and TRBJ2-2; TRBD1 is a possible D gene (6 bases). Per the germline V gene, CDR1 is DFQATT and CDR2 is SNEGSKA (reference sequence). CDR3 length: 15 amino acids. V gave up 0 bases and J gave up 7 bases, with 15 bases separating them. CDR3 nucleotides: TGCAGTGCTAGAGACGCCCGATTAGGGGGCGGGGAGCTGTTTTTT. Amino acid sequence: CSARDARLGGGELFF.

CDR3 sequence (DNA): TGTGCCAGCAGGTTCCCGGGATGGGGTGCTGAAAAACTGTTTTTT. Translating it yields CASRFPGWGAEKLFF. The chain has TRBV28 and TRBJ1-4, with D unclear. Germline loops: CDR1 MDHEN, CDR2 SYDVKM. This CDR3 has 15 residues. Trimming pared 6 bases from V and 7 bases from J, leaving 18 bases between.

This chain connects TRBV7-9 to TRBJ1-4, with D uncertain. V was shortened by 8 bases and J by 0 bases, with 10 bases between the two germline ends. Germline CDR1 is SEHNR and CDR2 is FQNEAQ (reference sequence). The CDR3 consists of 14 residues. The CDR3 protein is CASLPGATNEKLFF. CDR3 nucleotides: TGTGCCAGCCTCCCCGGTGCAACTAATGAAAAACTGTTTTTT.

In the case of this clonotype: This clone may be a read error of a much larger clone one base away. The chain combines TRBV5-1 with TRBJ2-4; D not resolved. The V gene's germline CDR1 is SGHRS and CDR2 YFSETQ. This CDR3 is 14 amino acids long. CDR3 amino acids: CASSDLDPKNTQYF. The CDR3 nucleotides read TGCGCCAGCAGCGACCTCGATCCCAAAAACACTCAGTACTTC.

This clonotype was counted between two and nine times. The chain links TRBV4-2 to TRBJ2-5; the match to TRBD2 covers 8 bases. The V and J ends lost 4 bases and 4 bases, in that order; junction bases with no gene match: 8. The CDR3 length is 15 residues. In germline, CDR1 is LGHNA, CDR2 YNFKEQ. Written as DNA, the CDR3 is TGTGCCAGCAGCCCCCTAGCGGGCCCGGGAGAGACCCAGTACTTC. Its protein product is CASSPLAGPGETQYF.

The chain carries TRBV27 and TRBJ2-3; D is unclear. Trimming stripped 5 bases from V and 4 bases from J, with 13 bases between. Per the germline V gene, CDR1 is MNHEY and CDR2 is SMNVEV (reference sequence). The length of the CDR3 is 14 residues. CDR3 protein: CASSPSPHSDTQYF. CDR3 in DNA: TGTGCCAGCAGTCCCAGCCCCCATTCAGATACGCAGTATTTT.